This T cell receptor beta chain came from a study of T-cell reconstitution after alpha-beta-depleted transplantation in children. The sample holds a few counts of this clonotype. Its antigen remains unknown. Study-level points and caveats: From surviving recipient T cells and thymic progenitors came the high day-60 TCRbeta diversity observed in some patients. Among T cells one year after transplant, newly produced cells accounted for most counts and diversity. It was reported that alpha-beta T cells came from several hundred expanded graft clones (about two months after transplant).

A TCRbeta library incorporating unique molecular identifiers was prepared. TCRdb reprocessed the PCR reads via MiXCR and lists one record per CDR3 protein. The table has a few hundred thousand distinct CDR3 sequences, more than 20% seen once. The clonotype was recovered from a boy under two years old with Wiskott-Aldrich syndrome, due to receive a stem cell transplant. Material: PBMCs, obtained before TCRalphabeta/CD19-depleted stem cell transplant.

The CDR3 sequence: CASSLAGQGTRNEQFF. CDR3 bases: TGTGCCAGCAGCTTAGCAGGACAGGGGACGAGGAATGAGCAGTTCTTC. The chain combines TRBV11-2 with TRBJ2-1, with 9 bases that match TRBD1. This CDR3 comprises 16 residues. Per germline, CDR1 SGHAT and CDR2 FQNNGV. V lost 1 base, J lost 7 bases, and 8 bases stayed unmatched.